A single sample is the source of the 17 T cell receptor beta chains below, sequenced in a study of T-cell reconstitution after alpha-beta-depleted transplantation in children. During its preparation, the TCRbeta library received unique molecular identifiers. TCRdb reprocessed the PCR reads with MiXCR, giving one entry per CDR3 protein. The sample lists fewer than 400,000 distinct CDR3 sequences; around 20% were seen once. The sequencing used PBMCs from the stem cell graft donor, collected from the stem cell graft. Every receptor here comes from a human donor who donated a stem cell graft to a child with acute myeloid leukemia.

This clonotype was observed a few times. CDR3: CAIREGRRYEQYF. The CDR3 DNA reads TGTGCCATCCGGGAGGGCCGGCGTTACGAGCAGTACTTC. The chain carries TRBV10-3 and TRBJ2-7; 8 bases are shared with TRBD2. Germline CDR1 ENHRY, CDR2 SYGVKD. This CDR3 has 13 amino acids. V trimming: 8 bases; J trimming: 4 bases; junction bases outside the gene matches: 7.

V and J are TRBV12-3 or TRBV12-4 and TRBJ2-7; D possibly corresponds to TRBD2 (7 bases). With 3 bases removed from V and 5 bases from J, the gap between germline ends came to 14 bases. The CDR3 sequence is 14 residues long. This CDR3 reads CASSLGGAYHEQYF. The CDR3 DNA reads TGTGCCAGCAGTTTGGGGGGGGCTTACCACGAGCAGTACTTC.

In DNA, the CDR3 is TGTGCCAGCAGCCAAGTCGAAGGGAACACCGGGGAGCTGTTTTTT. Its protein is CASSQVEGNTGELFF. The genes are TRBV4-2 and TRBJ2-2; D is unresolved. Germline CDR1 LGHNA, CDR2 YNFKEQ. The CDR3 runs to 15 residues. Trimming shortened V by 1 base and J by 1 base, and 7 bases separated the two germline ends.

The V call is TRBV6-1, the J call TRBJ2-6; 7 bases fit TRBD1. V trimming: 7 bases; J trimming: 2 bases; junction bases outside the gene matches: 14. Germline CDR1 reads MNHNS; CDR2 reads SASEGT. This CDR3 is built from 18 residues. The CDR3 loop is CASTLLPGTATGANVLTF. CDR3 DNA: TGTGCCAGCACCCTACTACCCGGGACAGCGACTGGGGCCAACGTCCTGACTTTC.

This clonotype was seen only a few times. The chain links TRBV10-1 to TRBJ2-2; no definite D call. Germline CDR1 WNHNN, CDR2 SYGVQD (reference sequence). V lost 0 bases to trimming and J lost 4 bases, with 6 bases between them. This CDR3 spans 14 amino acids. Written as DNA, the CDR3 is TGCGCCAGCAGTGAGTCGCGGAGCACCGGGGAGCTGTTTTTT. The encoded protein is CASSESRSTGELFF.

J is TRBJ2-7 and V is TRBV9; no clear D gene. The CDR3 has 13 amino acids. Germline values: CDR1 SGDLS, CDR2 YYNGEE. Trimming shortened V by 0 bases and J by 5 bases, and 9 bases separated the two germline ends. The DNA of the CDR3 is TGTGCCAGCAGCGTAGCTTCTCTGGACGAGCAGTACTTC. Residues: CASSVASLDEQYF.

This clonotype has only one observation. The chain has TRBV9 and TRBJ2-1, with 7 bases aligning to TRBD2. The V and J ends lost 3 bases and 2 bases, in that order; junction bases with no gene match: 11. Germline CDR1 SGDLS, CDR2 YYNGEE. CDR3 length: 17 amino acids. CDR3 residues: CASSERDYRTTYNEQFF. The CDR3 DNA reads as TGTGCCAGCAGCGAGAGGGACTACCGAACGACCTACAATGAGCAGTTCTTC.

The V call is TRBV6-5, the J call TRBJ1-1, with D hard to call. Germline lookup yields CDR1 MNHEY and CDR2 SVGAGI. V was clipped by 0 bases and J by 1 base, with 9 bases between them. The CDR3 has 15 residues. The CDR3 region is CASSYSAESNTEAFF. The DNA of the CDR3 is TGTGCCAGCAGTTACTCCGCCGAATCGAACACTGAAGCTTTCTTT.

The rearrangement links TRBV12-5 to TRBJ2-2, with no clear D. The length of the CDR3 is 13 residues. Trimming took off 0 bases at V and 5 bases at J, with 4 bases between the two ends. Germline lookup yields CDR1 LGHNT and CDR2 FRNRAP. The CDR3 bases are TGTGCTAGTGGTTTGGTAACAACCGGGGAGCTGTTTTTT. Residues: CASGLVTTGELFF.

The chain links TRBV11-3 to TRBJ2-1, with a weak D call TRBD2 (6 bases). V was shortened by 2 bases and J by 2 bases, with 13 bases between the two germline ends. The CDR3 consists of 16 residues. Germline V lookup: CDR1 SGHNT, CDR2 YENEEA. The CDR3: CASSLRVGGTYNEQFF. CDR3 bases: TGTGCCAGCAGCTTAAGGGTTGGGGGGACCTACAATGAGCAGTTCTTC. Using reference TRBV11-3 and TRBJ2-1 for the parts outside the CDR3, the full variable domain is EAGVVQSPRYKIIEKKQPVAFWCNPISGHNTLYWYLQNLGQGPELLIRYENEEAVDDSQLPKDRFSAERLKGVDSTLKIQPAELGDSAVYLCASSLRVGGTYNEQFFGPGTRLTVL.

This clonotype appeared a few times. The genes are TRBV20-1 and TRBJ2-2, with TRBD1 as a possible D gene (5 bases). The V and J ends lost 6 bases and 7 bases respectively, with 12 bases between them. CDR1 DFQATT and CDR2 SNEGSKA come from the germline V gene (reference sequence). The CDR3 loop spans 12 amino acids. The CDR3, as DNA: TGCAGTGCCGCGACCGACAGCGGGGAGCTGTTTTTT. It codes for CSAATDSGELFF.

Only a few counts were recorded for this clonotype. The chain recombines TRBV7-8 with TRBJ2-7, with TRBD1 matching 9 bases. Germline loops: CDR1 SGHVS, CDR2 FQNEAQ. The V and J ends lost 5 bases and 9 bases, in that order; junction bases with no gene match: 17. This CDR3 contains 16 residues. In nucleotides, the CDR3 is TGTGCCAGCAGCCCCGACCTTGGGACAGGGACTAATGCGCAGTACTTC. As protein: CASSPDLGTGTNAQYF. Complete variable domain (other parts from reference TRBV7-8 and TRBJ2-7): GAGVSQSPRYKVAKRGQDVALRCDPISGHVSLFWYQQALGQGPEFLTYFQNEAQLDKSGLPSDRFFAERPEGSVSTLKIQRTQQEDSAVYLCASSPDLGTGTNAQYFGPGTRLTVT.

The V and J genes are TRBV24-1 and TRBJ2-1, with TRBD2 matching 13 bases. Germline values: CDR1 KGHDR, CDR2 SFDVKD. The V segment lost 3 bases and the J segment 7 bases; nucleotides outside the gene matches: 5. The CDR3 loop spans 16 amino acids. CDR3 sequence: CATSDVGTSGVNEQFF. The DNA of the CDR3 is TGTGCCACCAGTGATGTCGGGACTAGCGGGGTAAATGAGCAGTTCTTC.

The DNA for the CDR3 is TGTGCCAGCAGTAAACTAGACACCCAAGAGACCCAGTACTTC. Amino acids: CASSKLDTQETQYF. The rearrangement uses TRBV28 and TRBJ2-5, with D tentatively TRBD2 (5 bases). Germline V gene sequence: CDR1 MDHEN, CDR2 SYDVKM. This CDR3 spans 14 amino acids. V gave up 5 bases and J gave up 1 base, with 11 bases separating them.

This clonotype was detected ten times or more. DNA for the CDR3: TGTGCCAGCAGCTGGGGACAGGGGACCGAGCAGTACTTC. Its translation: CASSWGQGTEQYF. This chain links TRBV5-4 with TRBJ2-7, with 10 positions matching TRBD1. The trim removed 3 bases at V and 6 bases at J, leaving 3 bases unmatched. The CDR3 sequence is 13 residues long. Germline CDR1 and CDR2: SGHNT and YYREEE (reference sequence).

The CDR3 DNA reads as TGCGCCAACGAACAGGGCCATGAAAAACTGTTTTTT. It specifies CANEQGHEKLFF. The chain recombines TRBV5-1 with TRBJ1-4; D perhaps matches TRBD1 (6 bases). V was pared by 9 bases and J by 6 bases, with 12 bases between. CDR1 SGHRS and CDR2 YFSETQ come from the germline V gene. The CDR3 contains 12 residues.

This clonotype was seen a few times. This sequence joins TRBV7-2 and TRBJ2-2, with TRBD1 matching over 8 bases. The CDR3 is made up of 15 amino acids. The V gene's germline CDR1 is SGHTA and CDR2 FQGNSA. Unmatched junction bases numbered 4, after V lost 7 bases and J lost 0 bases. Here the CDR3 reads CASTRDRPNTGELFF. CDR3 in DNA: TGTGCCAGCACCAGGGACAGGCCGAACACCGGGGAGCTGTTTTTT.